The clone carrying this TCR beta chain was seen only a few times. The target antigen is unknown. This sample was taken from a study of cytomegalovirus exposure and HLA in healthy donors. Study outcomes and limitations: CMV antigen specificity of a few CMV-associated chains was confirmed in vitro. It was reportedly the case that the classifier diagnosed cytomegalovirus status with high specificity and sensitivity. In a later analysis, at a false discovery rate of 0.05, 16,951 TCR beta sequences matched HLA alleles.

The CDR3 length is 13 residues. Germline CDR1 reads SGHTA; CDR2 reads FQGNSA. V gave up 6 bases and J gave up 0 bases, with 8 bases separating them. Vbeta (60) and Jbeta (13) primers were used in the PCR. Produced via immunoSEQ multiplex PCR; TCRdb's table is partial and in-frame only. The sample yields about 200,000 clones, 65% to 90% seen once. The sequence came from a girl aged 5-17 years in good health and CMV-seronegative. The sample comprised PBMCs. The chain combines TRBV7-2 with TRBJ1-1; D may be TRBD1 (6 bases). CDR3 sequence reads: CASRRDMNTEAFF. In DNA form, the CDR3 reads TGTGCCAGCAGACGGGACATGAACACTGAAGCTTTCTTT.